This TCR beta chain was recovered during a study of blood T cell repertoires in COVID-19. Study at large: Sites across the United States, Italy and Spain contributed samples from acute and convalescent COVID-19. Sources were T cells, B-cell-depleted T cells, or PBMCs; the material itself was cDNA or gDNA.

The CDR3 totals 16 residues. V shed 3 bases and J 5 bases; nucleotides not matched to a gene: 10. CDR1 and CDR2 from the germline V gene are MNHEY and SMNVEV (reference sequence). How the authors handled the data: Reference gene primer amplification gave estimated nucleated cell counts. Data came from immunoSEQ multiplex PCR; TCRdb stores just in-frame clones and leaves some out. Clone size and V and J calls were adopted from that table, with D and trimming inferred from the DNA. The repertoire holds around 81,000 clones, approximately 88% seen once, with 6% to 8.5% in the top ten. Sequencing was carried out using peripheral blood. The TCR originated in a man aged 65 to 85 with acute or convalescent COVID-19. The V call is TRBV27, the J call TRBJ1-5, with TRBD1 identical over 7 bases. CDR3 nucleotides: TGTGCCAGCAGTTTTTACAGGGTTACAGGGGATCAGCCCCAGCATTTT. Protein product: CASSFYRVTGDQPQHF.